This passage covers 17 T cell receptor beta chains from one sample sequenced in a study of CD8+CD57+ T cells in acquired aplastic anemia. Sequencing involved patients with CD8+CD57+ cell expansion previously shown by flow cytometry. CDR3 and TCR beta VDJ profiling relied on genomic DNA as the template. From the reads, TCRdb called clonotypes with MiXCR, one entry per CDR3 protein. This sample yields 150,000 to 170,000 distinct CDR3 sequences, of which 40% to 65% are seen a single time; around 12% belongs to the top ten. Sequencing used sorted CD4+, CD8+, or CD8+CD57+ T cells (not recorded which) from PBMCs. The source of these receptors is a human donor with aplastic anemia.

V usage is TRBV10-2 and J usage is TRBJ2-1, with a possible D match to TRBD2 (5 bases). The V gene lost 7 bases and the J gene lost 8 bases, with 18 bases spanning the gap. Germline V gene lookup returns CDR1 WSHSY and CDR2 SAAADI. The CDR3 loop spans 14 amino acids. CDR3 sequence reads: CASTLSRGSYEQFF. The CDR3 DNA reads TGCGCCAGCACCCTCTCACGAGGGAGCTATGAGCAGTTCTTC.

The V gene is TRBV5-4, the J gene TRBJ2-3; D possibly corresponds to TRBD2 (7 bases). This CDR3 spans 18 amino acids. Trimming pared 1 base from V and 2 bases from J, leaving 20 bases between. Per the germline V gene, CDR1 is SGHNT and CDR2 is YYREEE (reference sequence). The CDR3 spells CASSLWFWGGALTDTQYF. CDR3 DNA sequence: TGTGCCAGCAGCTTGTGGTTCTGGGGGGGGGCCCTCACAGATACGCAGTATTTT.

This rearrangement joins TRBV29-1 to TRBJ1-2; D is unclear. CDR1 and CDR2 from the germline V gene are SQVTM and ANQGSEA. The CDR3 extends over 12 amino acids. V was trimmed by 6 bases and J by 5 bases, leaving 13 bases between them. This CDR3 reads CSVPEIKYGYTF. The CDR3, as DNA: TGCAGCGTGCCCGAAATTAAATATGGCTACACCTTC.

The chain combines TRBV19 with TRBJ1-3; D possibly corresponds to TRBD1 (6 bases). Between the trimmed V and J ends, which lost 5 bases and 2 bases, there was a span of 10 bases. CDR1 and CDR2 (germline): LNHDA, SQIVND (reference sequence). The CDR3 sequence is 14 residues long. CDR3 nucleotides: TGTGCCAGTAGTCTCAGGGGAACTGGAAACACCATATATTTT. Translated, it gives CASSLRGTGNTIYF.

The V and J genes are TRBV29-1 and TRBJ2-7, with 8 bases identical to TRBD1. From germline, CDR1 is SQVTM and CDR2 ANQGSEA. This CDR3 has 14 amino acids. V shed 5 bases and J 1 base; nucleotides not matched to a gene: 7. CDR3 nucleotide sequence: TGCAGCGTTTGGGGCACAGGGGGGTCCTACGAGCAGTACTTC. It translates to CSVWGTGGSYEQYF.

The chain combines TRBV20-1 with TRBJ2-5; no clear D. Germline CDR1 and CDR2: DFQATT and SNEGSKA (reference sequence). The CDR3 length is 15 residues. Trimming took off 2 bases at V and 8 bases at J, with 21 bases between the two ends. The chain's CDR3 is CSARSGVANKRTQYF. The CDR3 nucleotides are TGCAGTGCTAGAAGTGGTGTCGCTAATAAGAGAACCCAGTACTTC.

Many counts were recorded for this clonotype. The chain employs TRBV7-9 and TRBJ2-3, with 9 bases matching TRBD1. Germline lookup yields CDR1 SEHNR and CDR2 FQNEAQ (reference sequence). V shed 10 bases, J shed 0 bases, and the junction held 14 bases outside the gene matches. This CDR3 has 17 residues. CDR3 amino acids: CATPPRGTGFSTDTQYF. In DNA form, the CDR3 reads TGTGCCACCCCTCCCAGGGGGACAGGGTTTAGCACAGATACGCAGTATTTT.

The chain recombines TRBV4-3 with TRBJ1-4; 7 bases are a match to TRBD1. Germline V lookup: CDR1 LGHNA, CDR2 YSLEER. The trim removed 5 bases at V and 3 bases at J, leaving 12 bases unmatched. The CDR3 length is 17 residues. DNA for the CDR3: TGCGCCAGCAGCTTTAGCGGTAGGGGGCGTGCTAATGAAAAACTGTTTTTT. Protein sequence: CASSFSGRGRANEKLFF.

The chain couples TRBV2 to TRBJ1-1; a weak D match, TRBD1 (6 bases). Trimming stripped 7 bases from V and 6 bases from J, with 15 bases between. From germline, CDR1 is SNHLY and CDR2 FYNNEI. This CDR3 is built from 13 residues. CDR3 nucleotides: TGTGCCAGCAATTCGCCCCCAGGGGCTGAAGCTTTCTTT. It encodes CASNSPPGAEAFF.

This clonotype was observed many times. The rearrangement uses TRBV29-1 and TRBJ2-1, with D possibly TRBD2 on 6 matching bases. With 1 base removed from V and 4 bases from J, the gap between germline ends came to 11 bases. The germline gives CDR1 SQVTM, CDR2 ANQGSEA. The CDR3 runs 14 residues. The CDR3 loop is CSVEGGELYNEQFF. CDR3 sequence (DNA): TGCAGCGTTGAAGGGGGGGAACTTTACAATGAGCAGTTCTTC.

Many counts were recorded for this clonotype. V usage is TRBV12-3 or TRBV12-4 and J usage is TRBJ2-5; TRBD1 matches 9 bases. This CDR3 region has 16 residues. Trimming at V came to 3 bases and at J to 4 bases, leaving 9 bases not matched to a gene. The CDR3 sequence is CASSFLHRGLGETQYF. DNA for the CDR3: TGTGCCAGCAGTTTTCTCCACAGGGGGCTGGGAGAGACCCAGTACTTC.

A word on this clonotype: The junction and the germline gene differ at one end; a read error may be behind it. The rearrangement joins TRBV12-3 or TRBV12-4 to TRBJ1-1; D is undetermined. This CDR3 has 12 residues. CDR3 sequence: CASGFLGTEAFF. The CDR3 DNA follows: TGTGCCAGCGGTTTCTTAGGCACTGAAGCTTTCTTT.

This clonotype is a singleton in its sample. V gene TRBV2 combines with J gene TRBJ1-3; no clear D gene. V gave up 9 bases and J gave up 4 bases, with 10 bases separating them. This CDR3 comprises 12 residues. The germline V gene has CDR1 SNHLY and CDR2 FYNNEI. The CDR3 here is CASVYAGNTIYF. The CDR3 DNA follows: TGTGCCAGTGTTTATGCAGGAAACACCATATATTTT.

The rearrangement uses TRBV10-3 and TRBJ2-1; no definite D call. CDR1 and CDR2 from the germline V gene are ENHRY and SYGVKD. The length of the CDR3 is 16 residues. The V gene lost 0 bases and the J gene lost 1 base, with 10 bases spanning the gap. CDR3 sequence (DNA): TGTGCCATCAGTGAGTCCCGGGCAGAATCCTACAATGAGCAGTTCTTC. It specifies CAISESRAESYNEQFF.

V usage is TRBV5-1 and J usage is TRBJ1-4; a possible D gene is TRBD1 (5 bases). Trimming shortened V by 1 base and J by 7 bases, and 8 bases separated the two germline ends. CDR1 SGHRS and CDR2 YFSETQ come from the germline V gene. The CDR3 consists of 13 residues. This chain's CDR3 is CASSLFGTEKLFF. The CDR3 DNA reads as TGCGCCAGCAGCTTGTTTGGGACTGAAAAACTGTTTTTT.

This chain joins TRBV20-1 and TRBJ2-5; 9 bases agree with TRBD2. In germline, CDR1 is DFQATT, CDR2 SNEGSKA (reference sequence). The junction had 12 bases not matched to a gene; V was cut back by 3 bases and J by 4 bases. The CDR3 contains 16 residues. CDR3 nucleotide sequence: TGCAGTGCTAGCCAAATTAGCGGGAGAAGGGGAGAGACCCAGTACTTC. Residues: CSASQISGRRGETQYF.

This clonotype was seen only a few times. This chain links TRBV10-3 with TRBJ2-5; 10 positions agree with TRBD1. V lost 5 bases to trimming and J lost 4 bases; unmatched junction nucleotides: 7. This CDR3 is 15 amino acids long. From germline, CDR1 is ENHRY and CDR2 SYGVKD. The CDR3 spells CAISRGDRGPETQYF. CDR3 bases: TGTGCCATCAGTAGGGGGGACAGGGGACCAGAGACCCAGTACTTC.